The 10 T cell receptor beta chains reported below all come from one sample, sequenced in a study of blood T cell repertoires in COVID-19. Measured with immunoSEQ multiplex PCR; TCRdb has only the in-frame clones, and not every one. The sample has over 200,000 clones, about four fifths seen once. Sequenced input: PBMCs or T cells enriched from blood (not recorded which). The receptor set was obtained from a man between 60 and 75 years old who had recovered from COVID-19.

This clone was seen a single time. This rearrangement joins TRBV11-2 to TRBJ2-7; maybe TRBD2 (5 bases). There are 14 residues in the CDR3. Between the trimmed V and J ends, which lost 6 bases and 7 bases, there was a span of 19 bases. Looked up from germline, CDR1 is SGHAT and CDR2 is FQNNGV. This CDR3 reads CASSTGITIREQYF. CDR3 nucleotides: TGTGCCAGCAGTACGGGGATTACGATAAGGGAGCAGTACTTC.

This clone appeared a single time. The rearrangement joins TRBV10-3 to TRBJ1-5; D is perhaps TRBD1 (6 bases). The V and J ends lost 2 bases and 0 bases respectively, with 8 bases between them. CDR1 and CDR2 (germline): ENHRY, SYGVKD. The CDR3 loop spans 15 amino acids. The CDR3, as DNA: TGTGCCATCAGTGAGACAGGGAATAGCAATCAGCCCCAGCATTTT. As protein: CAISETGNSNQPQHF.

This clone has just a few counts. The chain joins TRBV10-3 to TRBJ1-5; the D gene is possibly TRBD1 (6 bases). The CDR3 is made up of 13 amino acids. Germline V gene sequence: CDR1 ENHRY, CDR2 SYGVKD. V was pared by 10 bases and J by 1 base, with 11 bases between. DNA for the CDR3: TGTGCCACAACAGGGTTGAGCAATCAGCCCCAGCATTTT. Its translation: CATTGLSNQPQHF.

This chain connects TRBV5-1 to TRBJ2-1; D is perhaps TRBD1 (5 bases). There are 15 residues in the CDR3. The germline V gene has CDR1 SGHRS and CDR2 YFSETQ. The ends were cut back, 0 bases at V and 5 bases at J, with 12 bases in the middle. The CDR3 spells CASSLGQSKDNEQFF. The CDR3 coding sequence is TGCGCCAGCAGCTTGGGACAGTCTAAAGACAATGAGCAGTTCTTC.

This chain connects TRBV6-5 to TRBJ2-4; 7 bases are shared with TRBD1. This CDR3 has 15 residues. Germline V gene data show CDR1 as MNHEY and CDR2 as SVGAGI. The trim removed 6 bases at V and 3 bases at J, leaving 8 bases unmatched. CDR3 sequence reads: CASSSTGYIKNIQYF. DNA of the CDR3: TGTGCCAGCAGCTCGACAGGGTATATCAAAAACATTCAGTACTTC.

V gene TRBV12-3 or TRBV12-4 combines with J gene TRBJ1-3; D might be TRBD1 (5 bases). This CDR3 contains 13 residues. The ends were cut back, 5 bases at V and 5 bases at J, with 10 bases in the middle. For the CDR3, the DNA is TGTGCCAGCAGTACAGACAGCAGAAACACCATATATTTT. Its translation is CASSTDSRNTIYF.

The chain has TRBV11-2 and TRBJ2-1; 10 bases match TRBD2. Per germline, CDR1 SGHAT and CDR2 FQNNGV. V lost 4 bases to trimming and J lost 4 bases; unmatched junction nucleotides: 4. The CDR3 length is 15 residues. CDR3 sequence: CASSSTSGSYNEQFF. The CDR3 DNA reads TGTGCCAGCAGCTCGACTAGCGGGTCGTACAATGAGCAGTTCTTC.

The CDR3 loop reads CASSEYGQTYEQYF. The CDR3 region has the DNA TGTGCCAGCAGTGAATATGGACAAACCTACGAGCAGTACTTC. The chain combines TRBV25-1 with TRBJ2-7; tentative D call: TRBD1 (5 bases). This CDR3 has 14 residues. Germline V gene lookup returns CDR1 MGHDK and CDR2 SYGVNS. V dropped 0 bases and J dropped 2 bases, with 8 bases sitting between them.

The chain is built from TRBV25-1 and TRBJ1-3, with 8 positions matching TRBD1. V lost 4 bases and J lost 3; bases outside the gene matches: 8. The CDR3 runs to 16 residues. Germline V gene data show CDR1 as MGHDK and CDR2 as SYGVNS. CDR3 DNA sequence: TGTGCCAGCAGTGGTTCCAGGGGGCACTATGGAAACACCATATATTTT. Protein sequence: CASSGSRGHYGNTIYF. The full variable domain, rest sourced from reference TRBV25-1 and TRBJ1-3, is EADIYQTPRYLVIGTGKKITLECSQTMGHDKMYWYQQDPGMELHLIHYSYGVNSTEKGDLSSESTVSRIRTEHFPLTLESARPSHTSQYLCASSGSRGHYGNTIYFGEGSWLTVV.

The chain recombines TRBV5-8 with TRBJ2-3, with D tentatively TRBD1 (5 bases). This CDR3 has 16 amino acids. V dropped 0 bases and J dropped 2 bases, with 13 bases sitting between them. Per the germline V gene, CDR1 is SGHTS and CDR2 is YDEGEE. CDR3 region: CASSLGQGAVTDTQYF. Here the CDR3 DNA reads TGTGCCAGCAGCTTGGGGCAAGGGGCGGTCACAGATACGCAGTATTTT. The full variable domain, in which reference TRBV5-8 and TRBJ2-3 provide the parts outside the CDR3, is EAGVTQSPTHLIKTRGQQATLRCSPISGHTSVYWYQQALGLGLQFLLWYDEGEERNRGNFPPRFSGRQFPNYSSELNVNALELEDSALYLCASSLGQGAVTDTQYFGPGTRLTVL.